The 14 T cell receptor beta chains presented below share a single source sample, sequenced in a study of blood T cell repertoires in COVID-19. Libraries were prepared by immunoSEQ multiplex PCR; TCRdb keeps only in-frame clonotypes and omits some of them. The repertoire consists of 250,000 to 350,000 clones, with 80% to 85% occurring once and the leading ten covering around a sixth. The material sequenced was peripheral blood. These receptors were collected from a person aged 70 to 85 with COVID-19, enrolled during active disease.

The chain is built from TRBV6-5 and TRBJ2-1, with D tentatively TRBD2 (5 bases). The CDR3 is made up of 13 amino acids. Germline lookup yields CDR1 MNHEY and CDR2 SVGAGI. Between the trimmed V and J ends, which lost 3 bases and 12 bases, there was a span of 15 bases. The CDR3 DNA sequence: TGTGCCAGCAGTTATTCCACGGGGAGTGGGCAGTTCTTC. Its protein product is CASSYSTGSGQFF.

This clone showed up just once. The CDR3 sequence: CASSLRSSGRQETQYF. The CDR3 DNA reads TGCGCCAGCAGCTTGCGCTCTAGCGGGCGGCAAGAGACCCAGTACTTC. The chain combines TRBV5-1 with TRBJ2-5; 8 bases are a match to TRBD2. Germline-derived CDR1 and CDR2 are SGHRS and YFSETQ. CDR3 length: 16 amino acids. V was clipped by 1 base and J by 2 bases; unmatched bases: 7.

The V and J genes are TRBV7-2 and TRBJ1-3; weak D call: TRBD1 (5 bases). Per the germline V gene, CDR1 is SGHTA and CDR2 is FQGNSA. This CDR3 spans 15 amino acids. V was shortened by 0 bases and J by 4 bases, with 10 bases between the two germline ends. CDR3 protein: CASSLATRAGNTIYF. CDR3 DNA: TGTGCCAGCAGCTTAGCAACCAGGGCGGGAAACACCATATATTTT.

The chain recombines TRBV5-1 with TRBJ2-7; D gene unclear. CDR1 is SGHRS, CDR2 YFSETQ, per germline. The V and J ends lost 0 bases and 3 bases respectively, with 10 bases between them. CDR3 size: 14 residues. For the CDR3, the DNA is TGCGCCAGCAGCTTGGTGGGCCAGAACTACGAGCAGTACTTC. Residues: CASSLVGQNYEQYF.

The chain couples TRBV5-4 to TRBJ2-5, with 8 bases aligning to TRBD2. This CDR3 region has 15 residues. J lost 2 bases, V lost 4 bases, and 7 bases had no gene match. The germline CDR1 and CDR2 sequences are SGHNT and YYREEE (reference sequence). The CDR3 loop is CASSARGDEQETQYF. In DNA, the CDR3 is TGTGCCAGCAGCGCGCGGGGGGATGAACAAGAGACCCAGTACTTC.

V is TRBV7-3 and J is TRBJ2-6, with 7 bases lining up with TRBD2. Germline V gene sequence: CDR1 SGHTA, CDR2 FQGTGA. CDR3 length: 18 residues. V was pared by 7 bases and J by 0 bases, with 12 bases of the junction left unmatched. The CDR3 nucleotides are TGTGCCAGCACTAGGGGAGGGCCAATAACCTCTGGGGCCAACGTCCTGACTTTC. Encoded protein: CASTRGGPITSGANVLTF.

The rearrangement uses TRBV28 and TRBJ1-1; 8 positions agree with TRBD1. This CDR3 contains 15 residues. V lost 6 bases, J lost 0 bases, and 6 bases stayed unmatched. Germline V lookup: CDR1 MDHEN, CDR2 SYDVKM. The CDR3 nucleotides are TGTGCCAGCAGCCCCAGACAGGGGATGAACACTGAAGCTTTCTTT. Amino acids: CASSPRQGMNTEAFF.

This clone was detected only a few times. CDR3 amino acids: CASRPGLAGDDTQYF. For the CDR3, the DNA is TGTGCCAGCAGACCGGGACTAGCGGGAGATGATACGCAGTATTTT. The chain carries TRBV9 and TRBJ2-3; 14 bases are shared with TRBD2. The V segment lost 5 bases and the J segment 6 bases; nucleotides outside the gene matches: 5. CDR3 length equals 15 residues. Germline CDR1 reads SGDLS; CDR2 reads YYNGEE.

The chain uses TRBV28 and TRBJ2-7, with 8 positions matching TRBD1. In germline, CDR1 is MDHEN, CDR2 SYDVKM. The junction had 11 bases not matched to a gene; V was cut back by 5 bases and J by 5 bases. The CDR3 spans 15 residues. CDR3 coding DNA: TGTGCCAGCAGTCCCTTCAGGGGGCTGGCAGACGAGCAGTACTTC. Residues: CASSPFRGLADEQYF.

This chain links TRBV6-5 with TRBJ1-2, with D perhaps TRBD1 (6 bases). CDR1 and CDR2 from the germline V gene are MNHEY and SVGAGI. This CDR3 is built from 16 residues. The V end was cut by 0 bases, the J end by 1 base, with 12 bases between. CDR3 in amino acids: CASSYSRGFGNYGYTF. The CDR3 bases are TGTGCCAGCAGTTACTCGAGGGGGTTTGGTAACTATGGCTACACCTTC.

The V call is TRBV28, the J call TRBJ1-4; D is possibly TRBD1 (6 bases). The CDR3 spans 12 residues. Germline V gives CDR1 MDHEN, CDR2 SYDVKM. Trimming left V 7 bases short and J 6 bases short, with 9 bases between. CDR3 in amino acids: CASMGAYEKLFF. In nucleotides, the CDR3 is TGTGCCAGCATGGGGGCATATGAAAAACTGTTTTTT.

This clone has a single count. This chain connects TRBV7-2 to TRBJ1-1; the match to TRBD1 covers 7 bases. V shed 5 bases and J 1 base; nucleotides not matched to a gene: 4. In germline, CDR1 is SGHTA, CDR2 FQGNSA. The CDR3 has 14 amino acids. CDR3 in DNA: TGTGCCAGCAGCCCCGGACAGGCGAACACTGAAGCTTTCTTT. Its protein product is CASSPGQANTEAFF.

The chain has TRBV30 and TRBJ2-7, with 14 nucleotides matching TRBD2. J gave up 1 base and V 6 bases, and 11 bases lay outside the gene matches. The CDR3 is 17 amino acids. CDR1 is GTSNPN and CDR2 is SVGIG in the germline V gene (reference sequence). CDR3 coding DNA: TGTGCCTGTGCATCGGGACTAGCGGGGGACACGTCCTACGAGCAGTACTTC. The encoded protein is CACASGLAGDTSYEQYF.

The chain recombines TRBV7-6 with TRBJ2-5; 9 bases line up with TRBD2. The J segment lost 4 bases and the V segment lost 6 bases, leaving 6 bases of the junction unmatched. Germline values: CDR1 SGHVS, CDR2 FNYEAQ. The CDR3 is made up of 14 amino acids. The CDR3 region has the DNA TGTGCCAGCAGGGGCGGGGGGGGCCCAGAGACCCAGTACTTC. It specifies CASRGGGGPETQYF.